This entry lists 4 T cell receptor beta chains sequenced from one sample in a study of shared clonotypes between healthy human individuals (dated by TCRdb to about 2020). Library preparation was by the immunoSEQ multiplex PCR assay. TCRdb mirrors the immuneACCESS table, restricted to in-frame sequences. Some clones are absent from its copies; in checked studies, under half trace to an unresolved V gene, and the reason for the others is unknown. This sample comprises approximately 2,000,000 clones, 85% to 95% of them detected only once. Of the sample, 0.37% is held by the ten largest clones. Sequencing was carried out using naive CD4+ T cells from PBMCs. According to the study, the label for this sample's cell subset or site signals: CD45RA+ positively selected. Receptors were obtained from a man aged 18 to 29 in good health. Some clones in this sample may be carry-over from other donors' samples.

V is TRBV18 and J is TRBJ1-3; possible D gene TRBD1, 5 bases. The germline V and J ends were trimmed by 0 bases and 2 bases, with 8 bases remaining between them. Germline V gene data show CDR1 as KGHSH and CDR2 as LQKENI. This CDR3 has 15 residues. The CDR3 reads CASSPPGATGNTIYF. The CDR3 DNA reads TGTGCCAGCTCACCACCCGGGGCAACTGGAAACACCATATATTTT.

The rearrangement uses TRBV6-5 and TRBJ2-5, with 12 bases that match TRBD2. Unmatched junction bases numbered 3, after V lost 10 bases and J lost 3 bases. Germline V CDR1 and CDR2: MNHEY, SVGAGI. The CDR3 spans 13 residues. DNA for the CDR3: TGTGCCACCCGGACTAGCGGGAAAGAGACCCAGTACTTC. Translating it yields CATRTSGKETQYF.

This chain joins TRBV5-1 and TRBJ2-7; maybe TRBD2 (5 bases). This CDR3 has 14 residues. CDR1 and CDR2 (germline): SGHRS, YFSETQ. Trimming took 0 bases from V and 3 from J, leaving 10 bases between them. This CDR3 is CASSLATGFYEQYF. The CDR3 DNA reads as TGCGCCAGCAGCTTGGCAACGGGGTTCTACGAGCAGTACTTC. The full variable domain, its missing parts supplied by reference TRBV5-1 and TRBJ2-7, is KAGVTQTPRYLIKTRGQQVTLSCSPISGHRSVSWYQQTPGQGLQFLFEYFSETQRNKGNFPGRFSGRQFSNSRSEMNVSTLELGDSALYLCASSLATGFYEQYFGPGTRLTVT.

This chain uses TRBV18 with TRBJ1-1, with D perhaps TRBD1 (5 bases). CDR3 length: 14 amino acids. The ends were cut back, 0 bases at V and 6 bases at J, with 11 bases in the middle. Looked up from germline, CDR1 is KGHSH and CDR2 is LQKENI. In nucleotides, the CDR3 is TGTGCCAGCTCACCACCTTCAGGGATTCCTGAAGCTTTCTTT. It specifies CASSPPSGIPEAFF.